This TCR beta chain was obtained from a study of TIL therapy for anti-PD-1-resistant metastatic lung cancer. This CDR3 is built from 16 residues. Looked up from germline, CDR1 is SGHDT and CDR2 is YYEEEE. Trimming took 1 base from V and 5 from J; bases not matched to a gene: 10. Sequencing used immunoSEQ v3. Libraries were sequenced to 2 million or so read pairs (survey) or roughly 5-6 million (deep). TCRdb's table, derived via immunoSEQ multiplex PCR, lists solely in-frame clones and lacks some. The table lists approximately 18,000 clones, approximately 83% of them singletons. Noted time point: pre-treatment sample, taken before nivolumab and TIL therapy. Patients were adults with stage 4 NSCLC.

The TCR comes from a person aged 25-80 years with non-small cell lung cancer. The chain recombines TRBV5-6 with TRBJ1-2, with 8 nucleotides matching TRBD1. Sequenced here: blood, sampled at baseline. The CDR3 loop is CASSLLQGAGEYGYTF. The CDR3 DNA reads TGTGCCAGCAGCTTGTTGCAGGGGGCAGGAGAATATGGCTACACCTTC.